The source of this T cell receptor beta chain is a study of blood T cell repertoires in COVID-19. Study-wide context: Nucleic acid was either cDNA or gDNA, and it came from T cells, B-cell-depleted T cells, or PBMCs.

V was cut by 2 bases and J by 7 bases, with 14 bases left in between. This CDR3 is built from 15 residues. CDR1 SGHTA and CDR2 FQGTGA come from the germline V gene. Data came from immunoSEQ multiplex PCR; TCRdb stores just in-frame clones and leaves some out. The table shows about 130,000 clones, with roughly 71% occurring only once. The table lists this clone with a few counts. Sequenced material: peripheral blood. The receptor's source is a man at least 80 years old with acute or convalescent COVID-19. The V call is TRBV7-3, the J call TRBJ2-2; a possible D gene is TRBD2 (5 bases). CDR3 in DNA: TGTGCCAGCAGCTTACGGACTCGAGGAGGCGGGGAGCTGTTTTTT. Translated: CASSLRTRGGGELFF.